The 3 T cell receptor beta chains given below trace back to one sample, sequenced in a study of cytomegalovirus exposure and HLA in healthy donors. Use of 60 Vbeta and 13 Jbeta primers characterized the PCR. This table comes from immunoSEQ multiplex PCR, and its TCRdb copy is limited to in-frame clones, with some not included. The repertoire holds approximately 85,000 clones, around 80% seen once, with around 7% in the top ten. Material: PBMCs. The receptors shown here come from a man aged 25-45 years in good health and CMV-seronegative.

In this sample, this clone turned up once. The V gene is TRBV11-2, the J gene TRBJ1-1, with D possibly matching TRBD1 (6 bases). Germline lookup yields CDR1 SGHAT and CDR2 FQNNGV. The CDR3 runs 15 residues. The V and J ends lost 4 bases and 0 bases respectively, with 12 bases between them. The CDR3 coding sequence is TGTGCCAGCAGCTCCACCGGGACACTGAACACTGAAGCTTTCTTT. This gives the protein CASSSTGTLNTEAFF.

The chain links TRBV7-9 to TRBJ2-5; 7 nucleotides line up with TRBD1. The germline CDR1 and CDR2 sequences are SEHNR and FQNEAQ (reference sequence). V lost 3 bases and J lost 3; bases outside the gene matches: 7. The CDR3 spans 15 residues. Written as DNA, the CDR3 is TGTGCCAGCAGCTTTTTTACAGGGGAGAAAGAGACCCAGTACTTC. Protein product: CASSFFTGEKETQYF.

V gene TRBV9 combines with J gene TRBJ1-3, with a weak D call TRBD1 (6 bases). The CDR3 contains 16 residues. Per germline, CDR1 SGDLS and CDR2 YYNGEE. V was shortened by 4 bases and J by 2 bases, with 16 bases between the two germline ends. The CDR3 is CASSTQGASTGNTIYF. Written as DNA, the CDR3 is TGTGCCAGCAGCACACAGGGCGCATCCACTGGAAACACCATATATTTT.